The clone carrying this T cell receptor beta chain was counted a few times. This record comes from a study of blood T cells in healthy people across ages. V dropped 9 bases and J dropped 2 bases, with 18 bases sitting between them. The CDR3 is made up of 15 amino acids. Germline CDR1 is MNHEY and CDR2 is SMNVEV (reference sequence). A second roughly 6 to 11 cycle PCR used barcoded and J-beta primers. Each CDR3 protein is one row after TCRdb ran MiXCR on the 5' RACE reads. The top ten hold approximately 7% of the sample, which has roughly 1,300,000 distinct CDR3 sequences, roughly 64% seen once. This chain connects TRBV27 to TRBJ2-3; perhaps TRBD2 as D (6 bases). The sequenced material came from blood. This TCR was recovered from a man between 18 and 35 years old in good health. The DNA of the CDR3 is TGTGCCAGGCCGGGAGACGAAACCTCCACAGATACGCAGTATTTT. This gives the protein CARPGDETSTDTQYF.